The present T cell receptor beta chain was sequenced within a study of CXCR3-negative and CXCR3-positive naive CD8 T cells. Germline V CDR1 and CDR2: SGDLS, YYNGEE. The CDR3 spans 15 residues. cDNA libraries for TRB were generated by 5' RACE incorporating UMI labels. Following a re-call of the 5' RACE reads, TCRdb has one entry per CDR3 protein and lacks DNA. In all, the sample yields 50,000 to 65,000 distinct CDR3 sequences. Study-level results: Memory cells diverged, while naive CXCR3-positive and CXCR3-negative cells had similar TRBV-TRBJ usage. Surface CD5 looked about the same in the naive subsets, so the authors worked out TCR strength from TRB CDR3 properties. The study found more hydrophobic TRB CDR3s in CXCR3-positive naive cells than in CXCR3-negative naive cells. Diversity ran similarly high across both naive subsets but far lower in memory CD8+ cells.

Note on this clonotype: What it recognizes is unknown.

This TCR was recovered from a human donor in good health. Some clones in this sample may be carry-over from other donors' samples. What was sequenced was naive CXCR3- CD8+ T cells from blood. Indicated subset: CD45RO-CCR7+CD27+CD95- naive CD8+ T cells lacking CXCR3 (TNR3-). The chain has TRBV9 and TRBJ2-5; as DNA is missing, the TRBD2 call by TCRdb cannot be tested. The CDR3: CASSLRDFRAETQYF.